A single sample gave rise to the 20 T cell receptor beta chains below, sequenced in a study of shared clonotypes between healthy human individuals (dated by TCRdb to 2020 to 2022). The method was the immunoSEQ multiplex PCR assay. Not all clones reach the TCRdb copy of this immuneACCESS table, which keeps in-frame sequences only. Checked studies attribute under half of the gap to unresolved V genes and leave the rest unexplained. The sample table holds 2,500,000 or so clones, of which approximately 90% were seen once. The ten most abundant clones make up roughly 0.13% of the sample. The sample was naive CD4+ T cells sorted from blood. The cell subset or site label here, explained by the study, means: CD45RA+ positively selected. Source of these receptors: a young man in good health.

V and J are TRBV7-9 and TRBJ2-7; 11 positions match TRBD2. CDR1 and CDR2 (germline): SEHNR, FQNEAQ (reference sequence). Unmatched junction bases numbered 10, after V lost 5 bases and J lost 4 bases. The CDR3 is made up of 16 amino acids. This CDR3 reads CASSARLSGGAYEQYF. DNA of the CDR3: TGTGCCAGCAGCGCCCGACTTAGCGGGGGGGCATACGAGCAGTACTTC. Full variable domain (missing parts from reference TRBV7-9 and TRBJ2-7): DTGVSQNPRHKITKRGQNVTFRCDPISEHNRLYWYRQTLGQGPEFLTYFQNEAQLEKSRLLSDRFSAERPKGSFSTLEIQRTEQGDSAMYLCASSARLSGGAYEQYFGPGTRLTVT.

The chain carries TRBV30 and TRBJ2-7; 12 bases align to TRBD2. CDR3 length: 13 amino acids. V dropped 3 bases and J dropped 5; count of bases not matched to a gene: 2. The V gene's germline CDR1 is GTSNPN and CDR2 SVGIG (reference sequence). For the CDR3, the DNA is TGTGCCTGGAGACTAGCGGGAGGTAACGAGCAGTACTTC. Protein sequence: CAWRLAGGNEQYF.

This clone was detected only once. V gene TRBV19 combines with J gene TRBJ2-1, with 7 bases that match TRBD2. Germline CDR1 LNHDA, CDR2 SQIVND (reference sequence). The CDR3 is made up of 16 amino acids. V shed 7 bases, J shed 4 bases, and the junction held 13 bases outside the gene matches. CDR3 nucleotide sequence: TGTGCCAGTATTAAATCGGCGGCGGGAGCATACAATGAGCAGTTCTTC. This gives the protein CASIKSAAGAYNEQFF.

The chain carries TRBV5-1 and TRBJ2-2; 7 bases match TRBD1. From germline, CDR1 is SGHRS and CDR2 YFSETQ. The CDR3 loop spans 15 amino acids. The V gene end was trimmed by 2 bases and the J gene end by 7 bases; junction bases not matched to a gene: 8. The CDR3 here is CASSFRGGSGGELFF. The CDR3 bases are TGCGCCAGCAGCTTTCGAGGGGGCTCCGGCGGGGAGCTGTTTTTT.

The chain links TRBV10-3 to TRBJ2-1; perhaps TRBD2 as D (6 bases). There are 17 residues in the CDR3. Trimming cost V 6 bases and J 7 bases, with 25 bases left between them. CDR1 is ENHRY and CDR2 is SYGVKD in the germline V gene. The CDR3 sequence is CAIRGGGPASQENEQFF. The CDR3 DNA sequence: TGTGCCATCAGGGGAGGAGGACCAGCCTCACAGGAGAATGAGCAGTTCTTC.

The chain is built from TRBV2 and TRBJ2-3; either TRBD1 or TRBD2 may supply D (5 bases each). The germline V and J ends were trimmed by 4 bases and 5 bases, with 13 bases remaining between them. Germline CDR1 is SNHLY and CDR2 is FYNNEI. This CDR3 is 14 amino acids long. CDR3 DNA sequence: TGTGCCAGCAGTGGGGGCGGGCCGGTAGATACGCAGTATTTT. This codes for CASSGGGPVDTQYF.

The rearrangement joins TRBV15 to TRBJ2-1; D perhaps matches TRBD2 (5 bases). There are 16 residues in the CDR3. The V gene lost 3 bases and the J gene lost 3 bases, with 15 bases spanning the gap. Per the germline V gene, CDR1 is LNHNV and CDR2 is YYDKDF (reference sequence). CDR3 in DNA: TGTGCCACCAGCAGCGTGGGGAGTAGTGACTACAATGAGCAGTTCTTC. Amino acids: CATSSVGSSDYNEQFF.

The chain uses TRBV18 and TRBJ2-5, with 10 bases lining up with TRBD1. This CDR3 is 16 amino acids long. CDR1 KGHSH and CDR2 LQKENI come from the germline V gene. V lost 2 bases to trimming and J lost 5 bases; unmatched junction nucleotides: 8. CDR3 nucleotides: TGTGCCAGCTCACCATGGGGACAGGGGTCCATGGAGACCCAGTACTTC. This encodes CASSPWGQGSMETQYF.

The V gene is TRBV6-1, the J gene TRBJ2-7; unclear D gene. This CDR3 has 12 amino acids. The germline CDR1 and CDR2 sequences are MNHNS and SASEGT. V lost 5 bases and J lost 2, with 7 bases in between. CDR3 in amino acids: CASSLTAYEQYF. As DNA, the CDR3 is TGTGCCAGCAGTCTGACGGCCTACGAGCAGTACTTC.

The chain is built from TRBV19 and TRBJ2-7; TRBD1 agrees at 10 bases. V shed 5 bases, J shed 3 bases, and the junction held 13 bases outside the gene matches. The CDR3 is 17 residues long. Germline CDR1 reads LNHDA; CDR2 reads SQIVND (reference sequence). CDR3 residues: CASSPRDRGYRYYEQYF. In nucleotides, the CDR3 is TGTGCCAGTAGTCCTCGGGACAGGGGCTACCGCTACTACGAGCAGTACTTC.

The chain couples TRBV19 to TRBJ2-5, with D tentatively TRBD1 or TRBD2 (5 bases each). Germline values: CDR1 LNHDA, CDR2 SQIVND (reference sequence). The V and J ends lost 1 base and 5 bases respectively, with 14 bases between them. The CDR3 contains 15 residues. In DNA form, the CDR3 reads TGTGCCAGTAGTATAGCCGAGGGGATGCGGGAGACCCAGTACTTC. It yields the protein CASSIAEGMRETQYF.

This rearrangement joins TRBV10-1 to TRBJ2-2, with D possibly TRBD2 on 6 matching bases. The CDR3 runs to 15 residues. The germline CDR1 and CDR2 sequences are WNHNN and SYGVQD (reference sequence). Trimming took 5 bases from V and 4 from J, leaving 14 bases between them. The CDR3: CASSPHGGVTGELFF. The CDR3 bases are TGCGCCAGCAGTCCCCACGGGGGAGTCACCGGGGAGCTGTTTTTT.

Remarks on this clone: Other DNA sequences in this specimen translate into the identical CDR3. The rearrangement links TRBV18 to TRBJ2-7; maybe TRBD2 (6 bases). The germline CDR1 and CDR2 sequences are KGHSH and LQKENI. Trimming took 0 bases from V and 4 from J, leaving 7 bases between them. The CDR3 has 13 residues. CDR3 in DNA: TGTGCCAGCTCACCACCGGGACTTTACGAGCAGTACTTC. This codes for CASSPPGLYEQYF.

This sequence joins TRBV11-1 and TRBJ2-1; TRBD1 or TRBD2 may be the D gene (5 bases each). The germline gives CDR1 SGHAT, CDR2 FQDESV (reference sequence). V was pared by 5 bases and J by 4 bases, with 15 bases between. The CDR3 is 15 amino acids. The CDR3 DNA follows: TGTGCCAGCAGCGAGGGCAGGGATCATTACAATGAGCAGTTCTTC. This gives the protein CASSEGRDHYNEQFF.

In nucleotides, the CDR3 is TGCGCCAGCAGCTTCCCAGGGGGATCCTACGAGCAGTACTTC. It translates to CASSFPGGSYEQYF. The chain couples TRBV5-1 to TRBJ2-7; TRBD1 matches at 7 bases. CDR1 is SGHRS, CDR2 YFSETQ, per germline. CDR3 length equals 14 residues. The J segment lost 1 base and the V segment lost 2 bases, leaving 3 bases of the junction unmatched. Full variable domain (remainder filled in from reference TRBV5-1 and TRBJ2-7): KAGVTQTPRYLIKTRGQQVTLSCSPISGHRSVSWYQQTPGQGLQFLFEYFSETQRNKGNFPGRFSGRQFSNSRSEMNVSTLELGDSALYLCASSFPGGSYEQYFGPGTRLTVT.

The chain uses TRBV7-3 and TRBJ2-5, with 7 bases identical to TRBD2. This CDR3 is built from 15 residues. The germline V gene encodes CDR1 SGHTA and CDR2 FQGTGA. V was pared by 8 bases and J by 5 bases, with 14 bases of the junction left unmatched. The chain's CDR3 is CASSAKGRGWETQYF. In DNA form, the CDR3 reads TGTGCCAGCTCCGCCAAGGGGCGGGGGTGGGAGACCCAGTACTTC.

The rearrangement joins TRBV18 to TRBJ2-3, with TRBD2 identical over 15 bases. In germline, CDR1 is KGHSH, CDR2 LQKENI. V dropped 6 bases and J dropped 4; count of bases not matched to a gene: 14. The CDR3 is made up of 19 amino acids. CDR3 region: CASSLSGLAGGPRSDTQYF. The CDR3 DNA follows: TGTGCCAGCTCCCTCAGCGGACTAGCGGGAGGGCCGAGGTCAGATACGCAGTATTTT.

The genes are TRBV7-9 and TRBJ1-1; no definite D call. Germline-derived CDR1 and CDR2 are SEHNR and FQNEAQ (reference sequence). V dropped 0 bases and J dropped 7 bases, with 9 bases sitting between them. The CDR3 runs 13 residues. CDR3 sequence reads: CASSLALADEAFF. CDR3 DNA: TGTGCCAGCAGCTTAGCGCTGGCCGATGAAGCTTTCTTT.

The rearrangement links TRBV5-8 to TRBJ1-6; D not resolved. The V gene's germline CDR1 is SGHTS and CDR2 YDEGEE. The CDR3 totals 13 residues. The V gene lost 2 bases and the J gene lost 8 bases, with 8 bases spanning the gap. CDR3 sequence: CASSLLEDSPLHF. The CDR3 bases are TGTGCCAGCAGCTTATTGGAGGATTCACCCCTCCACTTT.

V and J are TRBV7-6 and TRBJ2-1; the match to TRBD2 covers 12 bases. This CDR3 region has 15 residues. Per germline, CDR1 SGHVS and CDR2 FNYEAQ. V was clipped by 2 bases and J by 7 bases; unmatched bases: 3. DNA of the CDR3: TGTGCCAGCAGCTTACTAGCGGGAGGGGGAAATGAGCAGTTCTTC. Translating gives CASSLLAGGGNEQFF.